These T cell receptor beta chains were read from a single sample in a study of cytomegalovirus exposure and HLA in healthy donors. TCRdb's copy holds only in-frame clones and misses some; the assay was immunoSEQ multiplex PCR. Found here are around 150,000 clones, approximately 80% of them singletons; the top ten hold 2.2%. The sequencing input was PBMCs. These receptors all come from a man aged 30 to 45 in good health and CMV-seronegative. Each CDR3 is given with its conserved first and last residue.

V: TRBV4-2; CDR3: CASMGQYYGYTF
V: TRBV7-6; CDR3: CASSLFRDTQYF
V: TRBV6-1; CDR3: CASSSGLAGVNEQFF
V: TRBV19; CDR3: CASRGPRGTGELFF
V: TRBV5-1; CDR3: CATQTGTGHNEQFF
V: TRBV27; CDR3: CASSPRGWSSEAKNIQYF
V: TRBV7-9; CDR3: CASSVGQGVNSPLHF
V: TRBV11-3; CDR3: CASSLVLAGALWEQYF
V: TRBV4-1; CDR3: CASSQVAGPEETQYF
V: TRBV6-6; CDR3: CASSRQGVNTGELFF
V: TRBV25-1; CDR3: CASSESGTGVGDEQFF
V: TRBV6-5; CDR3: CASRPPGGGNQPQHF
V: TRBV6-6; CDR3: CASSYGGQGNYGYTF
V: TRBV6-4; CDR3: CASDLTNLADNTDTQYF
V: TRBV29-1; CDR3: CSVELSGLSTEAFF
V: TRBV7-2; CDR3: CASSPGQVETQYF
V: TRBV5-1; CDR3: CASSVQGASNEKLFF
V: TRBV5-6; CDR3: CASSAAGDQYF
V: TRBV7-2; CDR3: CASSPADQPQHF
V: TRBV29-1; CDR3: CSVEAGIPSGNTIYF
V: TRBV18; CDR3: CASSLRTGDKEKLFF
V: TRBV2; CDR3: CASNAGGTDTQYF
V: TRBV9; CDR3: CASSESGDIQYF
V: TRBV5-5; CDR3: CASSPRRGPYEQYF
V: TRBV10-3; CDR3: CAITTGLNEQYF
V: TRBV5-4; CDR3: CASSLPGGSPYEQYF
V: TRBV7-8; CDR3: CASSFRTVRHYGYTF
V: TRBV2; CDR3: CASSPGGSRNYGYTF
V: TRBV30; CDR3: CAWSAGTGFMNTEAFF
V: TRBV6-6; CDR3: CASSPPGAGELFF
V: TRBV19; CDR3: CASSIWGSNYGYTF
V: TRBV28; CDR3: CASSFRDRPFYEQYF
V: TRBV28; CDR3: CASRPGQPNQPQHF
V: TRBV6-5; CDR3: CASSGTVYGYTF
V: TRBV4-1; CDR3: CASSQGALNTEAFF
V: TRBV30; CDR3: CAWSVTGGIYYGYTF
V: TRBV7-8; CDR3: CASSFWDSNTGELFF
V: TRBV6-6; CDR3: CASSYRAGPPNTQYF
V: TRBV30; CDR3: CAWEPGFPEDTQYF
V: TRBV9; CDR3: CASSVGQAGVGELFF
V: TRBV7-6; CDR3: CASSRDRGGSPLHF
V: TRBV6-5; CDR3: CASSYSRGGWTEAFF
V: TRBV28; CDR3: CASSVYREGTEAFF
V: TRBV6-6; CDR3: CASSSPGGSGFF
V: TRBV5-3; CDR3: CARQTGQPHNYGYTF
V: TRBV10-3; CDR3: CAISGGAGEETQYF
V: TRBV25-1; CDR3: CASSESVSGTEAFF
V: TRBV6-5; CDR3: CASRPGQNYGYTF
V: TRBV5-4; CDR3: CASSYRQGEQYF
V: TRBV11-3; CDR3: CASSLGAPQGAGELFF
V: TRBV30; CDR3: CAWEPGPGTYEQYF
V: TRBV6-5; CDR3: CASRPRKNTEAFF
V: TRBV6-5; CDR3: CASSRQGAVGNTIYF
V: TRBV27; CDR3: CASSPRRGRHGYTF
V: TRBV5-1; CDR3: CASSFLLAGAYEQYF
V: TRBV7-2; CDR3: CASSSKSGTNEKLFF
V: TRBV11-3; CDR3: CASSRSSYNEQFF
V: TRBV10-3; CDR3: CAISVGGSTAGEQFF
V: TRBV6-5; CDR3: CASSYWPIRGHTQYF
V: TRBV5-1; CDR3: CASSLGLAGAYEQYF